This T cell receptor (beta chain) was documented in a study of blood T cell repertoires in COVID-19. Study overall: The United States, Italy and Spain were the sources of the acute and convalescent COVID-19 samples.

J gave up 8 bases and V 4 bases, and 11 bases lay outside the gene matches. The CDR3 spans 14 residues. The germline V gene has CDR1 SGHRS and CDR2 YFSETQ. As originally analysed: Researchers report that nucleated cell counts were estimated from reference gene primer amplification. The assay was immunoSEQ multiplex PCR, and TCRdb's table has in-frame clones only and misses some. Clonal size and the V and J genes are those of that table, whereas D and trimming came from the DNA. The sample records under 200,000 clones, 86% being singletons. Sequenced: peripheral blood. The clonotype originates from a woman in her seventies with acute or convalescent COVID-19. V is TRBV5-1 and J is TRBJ1-1, with 7 bases fitting TRBD1. The CDR3 loop is CASSVRDSRLEAFF. CDR3 sequence (DNA): TGCGCCAGCAGCGTACGGGACAGCCGGTTGGAAGCTTTCTTT.